This entry features one T cell receptor (beta chain) sequence. Its antigen is unknown. Every donor provided one heparinised blood draw, which averaged about 120 mL. Populations isolated by sorting all had purity greater than 95%. This sample was included in a study of beta chain features in type 1 diabetes. Notes on the study in general: Unsettled here was the matter of whether HLA type influences TCRB rearrangement.

As every portion of the isolated RNA was reverse transcribed, the sequencing read expressed TCRB transcripts. The data were produced by immunoSEQ multiplex PCR, yet TCRdb's version contains in-frame clones alone and is incomplete. In the table there are about 230,000 clones, roughly 9.6% of which are singletons. The CDR3 is 18 residues long. Trimming took 5 bases from V and 0 from J; bases not matched to a gene: 9. Germline V CDR1 and CDR2: KGHSH, LQKENI. Sequencing used naive CD4+ T cells from blood. The receptor was isolated from a woman aged 18-29 years in good health. V and J are TRBV18 and TRBJ2-6; TRBD1 agrees at 8 bases. The CDR3 is CASSGKGQDYSGANVLTF. CDR3 sequence (DNA): TGTGCCAGCTCAGGGAAGGGACAGGACTACTCTGGGGCCAACGTCCTGACTTTC.